The entry below describes one T cell receptor beta chain. Its antigen is still unknown. The source of the sample is a study of T cells in Graves' hyperthyroidism and ophthalmopathy. Across the whole study: Peripheral blood was collected at initial diagnosis, before any treatment.

Amplified TCR beta CDR3 regions came from RNA transcripts. RT-PCR in the first round (using the HTBI primer set) targeted the TCR CDR3. TCRdb itself ran the multiplex PCR reads through MiXCR, one entry per CDR3 protein. The sample shows about 710,000 distinct CDR3 sequences, 16% of them seen only once. Notes on the study in general: Most clonotypes expanded in thyroid above 0.001 were likewise present in blood.

Looked up from germline, CDR1 is MNHNS and CDR2 is SASEGT. V was shortened by 6 bases and J by 0 bases, with 12 bases between the two germline ends. The CDR3 is 15 residues long. The sequenced sample consisted of blood. The receptor was isolated from a man between 18 and 35 years old with Graves' hyperthyroidism. This chain links TRBV6-1 with TRBJ1-3; no clear D. The CDR3 nucleotides are TGTGCCAGCAGCTTCGGAGGAAGCTCTGGAAACACCATATATTTT. Amino acids: CASSFGGSSGNTIYF.